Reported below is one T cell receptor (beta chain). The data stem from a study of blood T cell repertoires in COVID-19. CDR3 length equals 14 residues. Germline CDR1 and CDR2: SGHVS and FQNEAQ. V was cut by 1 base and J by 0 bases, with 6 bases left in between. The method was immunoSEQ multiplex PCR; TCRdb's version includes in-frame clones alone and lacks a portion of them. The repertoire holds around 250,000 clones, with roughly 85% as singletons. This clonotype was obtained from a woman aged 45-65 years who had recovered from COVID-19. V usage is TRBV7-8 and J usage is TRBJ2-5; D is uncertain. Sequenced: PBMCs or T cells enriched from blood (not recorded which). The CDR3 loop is CASSLDEYQETQYF. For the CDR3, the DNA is TGTGCCAGCAGCTTAGACGAGTACCAAGAGACCCAGTACTTC.